The source of this TCR beta chain is a study of Ad26.COV2.S vaccination and SARS-CoV-2 variants. Produced via immunoSEQ multiplex PCR; TCRdb's table is partial and in-frame only. This sample has 300,000 to 500,000 clones, with approximately 86% found just once. Sample treatment: around 19 received Ad26.COV2.S at low or high dose, single or two shots; roughly five received placebo; per-sample allocation not given. Collection of the samples took place on day 63 after the first injection of vaccine or placebo. The V gene's germline CDR1 is SGHRS and CDR2 YFSETQ. The CDR3 has 15 residues. The V and J ends lost 5 bases and 3 bases, in that order; junction bases with no gene match: 6. This clone was recorded once.

This receptor was obtained from a person aged 18-65 years who received the Ad26.COV2.S COVID-19 vaccine or a placebo. The rearrangement links TRBV5-1 to TRBJ2-5; TRBD2 agrees at 11 bases. The sequenced sample was peripheral blood, obtained in a trial of Ad26.COV2.S vaccine versus placebo. DNA of the CDR3: TGCGCCAGCAGTTCTAGCGGGGGGTGGAAAGAGACCCAGTACTTC. It specifies CASSSSGGWKETQYF.